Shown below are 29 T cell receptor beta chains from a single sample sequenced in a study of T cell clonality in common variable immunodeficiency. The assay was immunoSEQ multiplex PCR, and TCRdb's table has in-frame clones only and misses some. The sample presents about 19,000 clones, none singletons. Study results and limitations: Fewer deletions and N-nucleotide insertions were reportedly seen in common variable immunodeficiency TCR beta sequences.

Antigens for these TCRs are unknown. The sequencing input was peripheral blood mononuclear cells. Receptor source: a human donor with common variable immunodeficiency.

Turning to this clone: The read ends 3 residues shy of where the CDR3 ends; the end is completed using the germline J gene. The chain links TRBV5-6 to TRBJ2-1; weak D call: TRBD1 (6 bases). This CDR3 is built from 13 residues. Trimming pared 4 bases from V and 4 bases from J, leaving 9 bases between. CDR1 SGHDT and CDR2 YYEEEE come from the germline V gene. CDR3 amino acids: CASSPQGYNEQFF. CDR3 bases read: TGTGCCAGCAGCCCCCAGGGGTACAATGAG.

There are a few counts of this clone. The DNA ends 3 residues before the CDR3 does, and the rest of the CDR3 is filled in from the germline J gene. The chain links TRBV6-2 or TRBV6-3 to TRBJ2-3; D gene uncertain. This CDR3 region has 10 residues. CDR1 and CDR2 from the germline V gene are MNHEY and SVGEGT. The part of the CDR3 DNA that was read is TGTGCCAGCAGTTCTCCCCCG. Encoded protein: CASSSPP. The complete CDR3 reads CASSSPPQYF.

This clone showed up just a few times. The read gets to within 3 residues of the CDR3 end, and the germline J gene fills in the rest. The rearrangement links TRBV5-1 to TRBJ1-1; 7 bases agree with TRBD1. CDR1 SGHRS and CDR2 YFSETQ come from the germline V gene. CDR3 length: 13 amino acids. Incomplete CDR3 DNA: TGCGCCAGCAGCTTACGGCTAGGGGGCCGG. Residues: CASSLRLGGR. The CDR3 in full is CASSLRLGGRAFF.

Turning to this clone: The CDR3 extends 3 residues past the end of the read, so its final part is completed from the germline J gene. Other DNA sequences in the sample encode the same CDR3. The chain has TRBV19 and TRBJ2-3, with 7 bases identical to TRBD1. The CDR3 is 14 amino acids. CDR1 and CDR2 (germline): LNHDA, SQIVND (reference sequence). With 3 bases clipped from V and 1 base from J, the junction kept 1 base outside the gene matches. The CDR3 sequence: CASSIDRGTDTQYF. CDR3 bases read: TGTGCCAGTAGTATCGACAGGGGCACAGATACG.

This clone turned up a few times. The CDR3 sequence is CASSRTGLFDEQYF. The covered CDR3 bases are TGCGCCAGCAGCCGAACAGGGTTGTTCGACGAG. The chain is built from TRBV5-1 and TRBJ2-7; a possible D gene is TRBD1 (6 bases). The DNA ends 3 residues before the CDR3 does, and the rest of the CDR3 is filled in from the germline J gene. V lost 4 bases and J 5 bases, leaving 16 bases between the germline ends. This CDR3 is 14 amino acids long. Germline assignment: CDR1 SGHRS and CDR2 YFSETQ.

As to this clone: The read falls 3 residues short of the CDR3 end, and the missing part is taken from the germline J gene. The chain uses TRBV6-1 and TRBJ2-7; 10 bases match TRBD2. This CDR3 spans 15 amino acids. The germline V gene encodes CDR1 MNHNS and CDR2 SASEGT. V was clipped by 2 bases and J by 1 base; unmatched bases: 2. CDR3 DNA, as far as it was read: TGTGCCAGCAGTGAAAGGACTAGCGGATCCTACGAG. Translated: CASSERTSGSYE. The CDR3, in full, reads CASSERTSGSYEQYF.

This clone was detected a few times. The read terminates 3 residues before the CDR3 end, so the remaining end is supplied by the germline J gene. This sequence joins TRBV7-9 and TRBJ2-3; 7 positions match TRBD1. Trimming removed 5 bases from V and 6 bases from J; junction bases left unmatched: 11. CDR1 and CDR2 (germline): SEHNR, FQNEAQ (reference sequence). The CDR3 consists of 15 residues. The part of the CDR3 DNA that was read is TGTGCCAGCAGCCCTTCAGGGGGTTCGTTGGATACG. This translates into CASSPSGGSLDT. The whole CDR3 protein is CASSPSGGSLDTQYF. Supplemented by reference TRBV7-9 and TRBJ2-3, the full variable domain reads DTGVSQNPRHKITKRGQNVTFRCDPISEHNRLYWYRQTLGQGPEFLTYFQNEAQLEKSRLLSDRFSAERPKGSFSTLEIQRTEQGDSAMYLCASSPSGGSLDTQYFGPGTRLTVL.

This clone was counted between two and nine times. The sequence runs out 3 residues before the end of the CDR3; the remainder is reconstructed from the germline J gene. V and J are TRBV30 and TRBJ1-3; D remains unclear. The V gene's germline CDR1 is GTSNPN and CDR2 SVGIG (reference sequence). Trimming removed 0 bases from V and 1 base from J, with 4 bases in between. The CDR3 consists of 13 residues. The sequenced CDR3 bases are TGTGCCTGGAGTGTACGGTCTGGAAACACC. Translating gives CAWSVRSGNT. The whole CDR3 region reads CAWSVRSGNTIYF.

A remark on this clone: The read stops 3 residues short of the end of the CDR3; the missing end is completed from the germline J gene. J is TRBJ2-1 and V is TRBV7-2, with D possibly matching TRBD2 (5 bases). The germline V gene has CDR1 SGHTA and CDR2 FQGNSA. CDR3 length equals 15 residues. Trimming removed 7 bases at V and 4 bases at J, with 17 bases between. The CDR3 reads CASNLRISGYNEQFF. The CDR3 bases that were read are TGTGCCAGCAACCTACGAATCAGCGGTTACAATGAG.

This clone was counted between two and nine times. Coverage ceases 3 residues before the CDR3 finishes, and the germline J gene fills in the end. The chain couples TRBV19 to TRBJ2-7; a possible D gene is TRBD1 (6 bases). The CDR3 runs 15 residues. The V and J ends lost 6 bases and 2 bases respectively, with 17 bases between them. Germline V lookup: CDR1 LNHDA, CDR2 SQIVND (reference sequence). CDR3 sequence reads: CASRRHRDETYEQYF. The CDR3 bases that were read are TGTGCCAGTAGGAGACACAGGGATGAGACCTACGAG.

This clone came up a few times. CDR3 DNA (partial): TGTGCCAGCTCAGAGGCGGGGGGAACCTACAATGAG. This sequence encodes CASSEAGGTYNE. The complete CDR3 sequence is CASSEAGGTYNEQFF. The gene calls are TRBV18 and TRBJ2-1; 8 bases fit TRBD2. The missing CDR3 end, 3 residues past where the read stops, is filled in from the germline J gene. Germline values: CDR1 KGHSH, CDR2 LQKENI. The V and J ends lost 5 bases and 2 bases, in that order; junction bases with no gene match: 5. The CDR3 is 15 residues long.

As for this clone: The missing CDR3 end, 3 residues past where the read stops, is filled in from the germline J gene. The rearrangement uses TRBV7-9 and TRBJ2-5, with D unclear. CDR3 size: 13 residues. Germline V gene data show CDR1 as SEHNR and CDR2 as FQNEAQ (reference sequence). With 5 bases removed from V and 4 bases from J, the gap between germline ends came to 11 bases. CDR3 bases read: TGTGCCAGCAGCCCGACCTACAGAGAGACC. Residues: CASSPTYRET. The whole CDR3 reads CASSPTYRETQYF.

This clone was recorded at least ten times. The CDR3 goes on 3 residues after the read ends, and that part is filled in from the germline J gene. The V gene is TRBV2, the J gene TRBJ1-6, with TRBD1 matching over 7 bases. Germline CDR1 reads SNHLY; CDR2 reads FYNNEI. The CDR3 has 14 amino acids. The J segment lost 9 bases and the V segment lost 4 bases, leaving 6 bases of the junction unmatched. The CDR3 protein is CASSVGTETSPLHF. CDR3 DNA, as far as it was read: TGTGCCAGCAGTGTGGGGACAGAGACTTCACCC.

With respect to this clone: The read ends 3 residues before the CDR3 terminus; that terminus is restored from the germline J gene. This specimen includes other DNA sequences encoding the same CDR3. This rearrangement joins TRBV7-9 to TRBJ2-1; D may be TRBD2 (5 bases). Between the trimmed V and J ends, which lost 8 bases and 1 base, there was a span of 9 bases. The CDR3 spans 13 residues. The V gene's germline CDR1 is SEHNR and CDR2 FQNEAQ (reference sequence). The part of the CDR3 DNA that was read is TGTGCCAGCTTGGCGGGTTCCTACAATGAG. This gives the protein CASLAGSYNE. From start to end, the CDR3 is CASLAGSYNEQFF.

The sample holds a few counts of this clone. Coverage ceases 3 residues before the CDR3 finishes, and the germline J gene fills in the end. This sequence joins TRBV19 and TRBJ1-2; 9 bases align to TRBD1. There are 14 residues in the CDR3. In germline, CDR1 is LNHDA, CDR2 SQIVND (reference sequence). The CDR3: CASSIWTGVRGYTF. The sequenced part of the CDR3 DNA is TGTGCCAGTAGTATCTGGACAGGGGTTAGGGGC.

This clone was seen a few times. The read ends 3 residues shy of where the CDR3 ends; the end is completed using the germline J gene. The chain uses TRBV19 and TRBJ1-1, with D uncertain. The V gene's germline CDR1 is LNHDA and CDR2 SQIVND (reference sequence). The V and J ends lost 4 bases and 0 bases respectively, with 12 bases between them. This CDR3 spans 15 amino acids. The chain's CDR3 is CASSSSTSMNTEAFF. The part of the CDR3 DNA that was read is TGTGCCAGTAGTAGTAGCACCTCCATGAACACTGAA.

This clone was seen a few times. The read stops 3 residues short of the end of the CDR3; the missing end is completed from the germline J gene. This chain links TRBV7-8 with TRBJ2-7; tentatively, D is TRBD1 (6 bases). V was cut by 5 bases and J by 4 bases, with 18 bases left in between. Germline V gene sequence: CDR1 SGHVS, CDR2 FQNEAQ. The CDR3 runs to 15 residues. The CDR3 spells CASSGKRTDQYEQYF. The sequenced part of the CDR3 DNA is TGTGCCAGCAGCGGAAAACGGACAGATCAATACGAG.

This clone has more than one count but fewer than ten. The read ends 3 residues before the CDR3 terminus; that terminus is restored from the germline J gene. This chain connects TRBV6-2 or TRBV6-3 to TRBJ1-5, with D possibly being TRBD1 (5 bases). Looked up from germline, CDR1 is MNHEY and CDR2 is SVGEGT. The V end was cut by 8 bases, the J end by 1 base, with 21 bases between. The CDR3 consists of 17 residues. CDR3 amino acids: CASGRLQVTGSNQPQHF. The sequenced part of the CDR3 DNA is TGTGCCAGCGGAAGATTACAGGTGACCGGGAGCAATCAGCCC.

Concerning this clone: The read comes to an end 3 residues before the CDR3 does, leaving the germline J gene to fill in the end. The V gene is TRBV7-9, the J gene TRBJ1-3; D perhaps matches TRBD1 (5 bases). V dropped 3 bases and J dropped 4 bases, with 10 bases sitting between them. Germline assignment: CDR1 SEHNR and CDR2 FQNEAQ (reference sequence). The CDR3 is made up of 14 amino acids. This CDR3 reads CASSLAGLGNTIYF. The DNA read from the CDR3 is TGTGCCAGCAGCTTGGCAGGGTTGGGAAACACC.

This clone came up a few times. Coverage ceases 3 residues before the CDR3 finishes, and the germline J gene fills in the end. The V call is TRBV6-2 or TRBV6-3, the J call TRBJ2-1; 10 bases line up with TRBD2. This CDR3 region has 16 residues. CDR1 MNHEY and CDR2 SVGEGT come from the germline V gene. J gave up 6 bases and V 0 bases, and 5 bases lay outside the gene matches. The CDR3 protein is CASSYSAGGVGNEQFF. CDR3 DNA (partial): TGTGCCAGCAGTTACTCAGCGGGGGGGGTCGGCAATGAG.

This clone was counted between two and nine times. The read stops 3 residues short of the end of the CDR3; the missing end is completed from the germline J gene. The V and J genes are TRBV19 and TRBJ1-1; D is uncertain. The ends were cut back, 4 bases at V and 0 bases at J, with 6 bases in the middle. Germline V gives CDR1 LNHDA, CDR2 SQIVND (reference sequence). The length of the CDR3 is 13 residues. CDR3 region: CASSSSMNTEAFF. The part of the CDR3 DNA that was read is TGTGCCAGTAGTAGCAGTATGAACACTGAA.

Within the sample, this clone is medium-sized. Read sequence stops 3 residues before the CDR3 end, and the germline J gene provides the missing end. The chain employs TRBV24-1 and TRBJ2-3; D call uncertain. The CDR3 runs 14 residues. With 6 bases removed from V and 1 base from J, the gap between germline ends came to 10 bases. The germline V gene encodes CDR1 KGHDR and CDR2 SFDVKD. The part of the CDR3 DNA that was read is TGTGCCACCAGTACGATGCGTGGCACAGATACG. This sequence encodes CATSTMRGTDT. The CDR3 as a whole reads CATSTMRGTDTQYF.

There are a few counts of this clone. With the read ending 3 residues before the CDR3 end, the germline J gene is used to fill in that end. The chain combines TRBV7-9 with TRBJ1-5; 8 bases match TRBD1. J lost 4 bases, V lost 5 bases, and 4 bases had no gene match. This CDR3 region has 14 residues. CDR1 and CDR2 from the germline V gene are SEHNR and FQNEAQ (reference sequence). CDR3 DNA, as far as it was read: TGTGCCAGCAGCAGGGACAGGCCAAATCAGCCC. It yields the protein CASSRDRPNQP. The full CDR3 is CASSRDRPNQPQHF.

The CDR3 reads CASSPRADTQYF. CDR3 DNA (partial): TGTGCCAGCAGCCCGCGGGCAGATACG. The chain employs TRBV7-2 and TRBJ2-3; D possibly corresponds to TRBD2 (5 bases). The observed sequence ends 3 residues before the CDR3 terminus, with the missing tail filled in from the germline J gene. The V end lost 5 bases, the J end lost 4 bases, and 7 bases lay between the germline ends. The CDR3 is 12 amino acids. Germline V gene lookup returns CDR1 SGHTA and CDR2 FQGNSA. Variable domain in full (rest from reference TRBV7-2 and TRBJ2-3): GAGVSQSPSNKVTEKGKDVELRCDPISGHTALYWYRQSLGQGLEFLIYFQGNSAPDKSGLPSDRFSAERTGGSVSTLTIQRTQQEDSAVYLCASSPRADTQYFGPGTRLTVL.

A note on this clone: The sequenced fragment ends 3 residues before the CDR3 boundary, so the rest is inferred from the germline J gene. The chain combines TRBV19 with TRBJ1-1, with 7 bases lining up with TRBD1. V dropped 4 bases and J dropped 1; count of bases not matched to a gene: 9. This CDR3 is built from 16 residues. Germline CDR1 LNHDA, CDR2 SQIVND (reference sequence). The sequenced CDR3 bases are TGTGCCAGTAGTACCCGGACAGGTTGGGGGAACACTGAA. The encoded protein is CASSTRTGWGNTE. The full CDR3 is CASSTRTGWGNTEAFF. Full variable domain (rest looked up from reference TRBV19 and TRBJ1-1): DGGITQSPKYLFRKEGQNVTLSCEQNLNHDAMYWYRQDPGQGLRLIYYSQIVNDFQKGDIAEGYSVSREKKESFPLTVTSAQKNPTAFYLCASSTRTGWGNTEAFFGQGTRLTVV.

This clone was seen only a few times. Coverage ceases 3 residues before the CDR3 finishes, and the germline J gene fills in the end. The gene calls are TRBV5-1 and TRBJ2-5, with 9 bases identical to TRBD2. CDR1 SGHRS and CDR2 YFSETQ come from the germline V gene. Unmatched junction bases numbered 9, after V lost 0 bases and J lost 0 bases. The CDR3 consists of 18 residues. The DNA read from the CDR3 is TGCGCCAGCAGCTTGGGGATAGCGGGAGTAAACTACCAAGAGACC. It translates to CASSLGIAGVNYQET. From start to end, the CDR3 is CASSLGIAGVNYQETQYF.

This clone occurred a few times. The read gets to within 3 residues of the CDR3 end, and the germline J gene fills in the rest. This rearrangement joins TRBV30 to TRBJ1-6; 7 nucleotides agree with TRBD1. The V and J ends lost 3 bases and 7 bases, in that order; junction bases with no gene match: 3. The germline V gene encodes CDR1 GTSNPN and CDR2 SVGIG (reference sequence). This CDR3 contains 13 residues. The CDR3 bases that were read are TGTGCCTGGAGCCGGGACAGAAATTCACCC. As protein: CAWSRDRNSP. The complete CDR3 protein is CAWSRDRNSPLHF. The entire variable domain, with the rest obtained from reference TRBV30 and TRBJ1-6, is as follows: SQTIHQWPATLVQPVGSPLSLECTVEGTSNPNLYWYRQAAGRGLQLLFYSVGIGQISSEVPQNLSASRPQDRQFILSSKKLLLSDSGFYLCAWSRDRNSPLHFGNGTRLTVT.

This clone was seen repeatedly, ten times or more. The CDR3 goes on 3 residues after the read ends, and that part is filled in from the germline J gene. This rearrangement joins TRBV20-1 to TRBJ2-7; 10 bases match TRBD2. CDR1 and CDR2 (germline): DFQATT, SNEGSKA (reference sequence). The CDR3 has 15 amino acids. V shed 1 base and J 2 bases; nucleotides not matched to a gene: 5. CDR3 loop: CSARGGLAGAYEQYF. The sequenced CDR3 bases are TGCAGTGCTAGAGGTGGGCTAGCGGGGGCCTACGAG.

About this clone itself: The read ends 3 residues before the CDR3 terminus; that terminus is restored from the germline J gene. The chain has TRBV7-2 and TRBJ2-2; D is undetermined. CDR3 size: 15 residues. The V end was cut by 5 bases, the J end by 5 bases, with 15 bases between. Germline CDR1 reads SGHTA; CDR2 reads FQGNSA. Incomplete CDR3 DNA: TGTGCCAGCAGCAGGGTTTTTTTTATGACCGGGGAG. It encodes CASSRVFFMTGE. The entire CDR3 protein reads CASSRVFFMTGELFF.